Listed below are T cell receptor beta chains from one sample, sequenced in a study of blood T cell repertoires in COVID-19. Using immunoSEQ multiplex PCR, the repertoire was profiled, and TCRdb retains in-frame clones only, with some absent. In the table there are tens of thousands of clones, approximately 85% of which are singletons. Sequencing was done on a sample of peripheral blood. These receptors came from a human donor in a cohort sampled during active COVID-19. Each CDR3 is given with its conserved first and last residue. The size field is filled for only some rows; it gives once, few, many or a size class.

V gene	J gene	clone size	CDR3 protein
TRBV10-2	TRBJ2-6	once	CASSDGSGANVLTF
TRBV6-5	TRBJ2-1	NA	CASRLGQGVNYEQFF
TRBV18	TRBJ1-1	NA	CASSPRQGGRNTEAFF
TRBV5-1	TRBJ1-1	NA	CASSPGTGNTEAFF
TRBV12-3/TRBV12-4	TRBJ2-7	NA	CASSMGAGEQYF
TRBV6-5	TRBJ1-5	NA	CASSSQGPQPQHF
TRBV7-2	TRBJ2-1	NA	CASSLGGLAGGEQFF
TRBV2	TRBJ2-7	NA	CASSGTVSRANSYEQYF
TRBV27	TRBJ1-5	NA	CASSYGGTGLEPQHF
TRBV25-1	TRBJ2-6	NA	CASRASLTGVRGANVLTF
TRBV19	TRBJ2-2	NA	CASSIDLTSGGNTGELFF
TRBV5-6	TRBJ1-1	NA	CASSFQGLGEAFF
TRBV5-1	TRBJ2-7	NA	CASSLSLGTQYEQYF
TRBV6-2/TRBV6-3	TRBJ2-7	NA	CASSYGGGYYEQYF
TRBV7-2	TRBJ1-2	NA	CASSLLRVIGGYTF
TRBV11-2	TRBJ2-2	NA	CASSVGTRGGKNTGELFF
TRBV6-4	TRBJ2-5	NA	CASSLTSGVQETQYF
TRBV25-1	TRBJ2-1	NA	CASRPGQGFWNEQFF